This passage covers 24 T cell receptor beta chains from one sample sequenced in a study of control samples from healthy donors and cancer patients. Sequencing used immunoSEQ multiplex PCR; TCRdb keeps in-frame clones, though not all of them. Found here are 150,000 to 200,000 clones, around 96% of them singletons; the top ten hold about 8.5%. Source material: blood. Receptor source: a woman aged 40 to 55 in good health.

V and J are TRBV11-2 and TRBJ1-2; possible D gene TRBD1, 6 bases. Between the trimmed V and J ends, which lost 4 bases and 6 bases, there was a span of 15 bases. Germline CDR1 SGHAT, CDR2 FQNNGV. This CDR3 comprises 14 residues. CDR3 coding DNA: TGTGCCAGCAGCTCTACCACAGGGACGGATGGCTACACCTTC. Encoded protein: CASSSTTGTDGYTF.

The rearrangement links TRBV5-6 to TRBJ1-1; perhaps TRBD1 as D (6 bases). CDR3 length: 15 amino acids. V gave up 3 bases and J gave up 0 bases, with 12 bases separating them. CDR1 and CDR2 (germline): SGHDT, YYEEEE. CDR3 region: CASSYDTGLNTEAFF. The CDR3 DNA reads TGTGCCAGCAGCTACGATACAGGGCTGAACACTGAAGCTTTCTTT.

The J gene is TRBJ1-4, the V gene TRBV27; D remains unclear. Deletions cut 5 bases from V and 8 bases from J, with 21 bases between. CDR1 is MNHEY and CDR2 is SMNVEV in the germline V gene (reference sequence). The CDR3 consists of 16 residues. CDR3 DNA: TGTGCCAGCAGTACAACCGGGCCCCAGGTCGGCGAAAAACTGTTTTTT. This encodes CASSTTGPQVGEKLFF. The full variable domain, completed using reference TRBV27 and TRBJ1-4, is EAQVTQNPRYLITVTGKKLTVTCSQNMNHEYMSWYRQDPGLGLRQIYYSMNVEVTDKGDVPEGYKVSRKEKRNFPLILESPSPNQTSLYFCASSTTGPQVGEKLFFGSGTQLSVL.

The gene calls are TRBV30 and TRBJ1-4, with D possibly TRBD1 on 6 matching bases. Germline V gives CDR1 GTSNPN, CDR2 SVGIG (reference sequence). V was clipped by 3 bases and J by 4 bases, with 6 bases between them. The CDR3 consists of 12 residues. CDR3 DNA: TGTGCCTGGAGACAGGGTAATGAAAAACTGTTTTTT. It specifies CAWRQGNEKLFF.

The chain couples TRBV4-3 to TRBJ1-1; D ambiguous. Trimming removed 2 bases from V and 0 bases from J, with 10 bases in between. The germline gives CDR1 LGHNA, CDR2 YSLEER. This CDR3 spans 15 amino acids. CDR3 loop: CASSQSATMNTEAFF. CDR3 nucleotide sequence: TGCGCCAGCAGCCAATCAGCAACCATGAACACTGAAGCTTTCTTT.

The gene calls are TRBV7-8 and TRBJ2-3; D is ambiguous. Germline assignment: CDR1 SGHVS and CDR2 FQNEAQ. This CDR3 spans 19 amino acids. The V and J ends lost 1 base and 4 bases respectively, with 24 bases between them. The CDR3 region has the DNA TGTGCCAGCAGCTTAGTAGGGCGCCTCCGGGCCTCTAACGCAGATACGCAGTATTTT. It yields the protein CASSLVGRLRASNADTQYF.

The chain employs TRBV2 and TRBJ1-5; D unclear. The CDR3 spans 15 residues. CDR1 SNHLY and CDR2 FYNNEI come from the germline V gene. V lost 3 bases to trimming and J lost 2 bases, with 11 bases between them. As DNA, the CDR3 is TGTGCCAGCAGTGAGGGCCAACTGGGCAATCAGCCCCAGCATTTT. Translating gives CASSEGQLGNQPQHF.

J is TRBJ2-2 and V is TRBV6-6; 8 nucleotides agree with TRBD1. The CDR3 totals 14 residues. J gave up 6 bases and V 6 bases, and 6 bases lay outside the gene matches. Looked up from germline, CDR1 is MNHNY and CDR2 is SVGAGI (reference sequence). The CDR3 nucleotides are TGTGCCAGCAGGGGACAGGTTGTACCCGGGGAGCTGTTTTTT. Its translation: CASRGQVVPGELFF.

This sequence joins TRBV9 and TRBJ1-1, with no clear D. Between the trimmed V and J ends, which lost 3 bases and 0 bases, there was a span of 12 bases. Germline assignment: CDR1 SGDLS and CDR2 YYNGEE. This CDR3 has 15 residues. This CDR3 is CASSDSGSLNTEAFF. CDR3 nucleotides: TGTGCCAGCAGCGACTCGGGATCGCTGAACACTGAAGCTTTCTTT.

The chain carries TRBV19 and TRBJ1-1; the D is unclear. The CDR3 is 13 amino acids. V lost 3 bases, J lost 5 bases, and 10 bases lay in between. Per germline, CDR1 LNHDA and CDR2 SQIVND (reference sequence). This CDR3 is CASSIWDWTEAFF. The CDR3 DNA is TGTGCCAGTAGTATCTGGGATTGGACTGAAGCTTTCTTT.

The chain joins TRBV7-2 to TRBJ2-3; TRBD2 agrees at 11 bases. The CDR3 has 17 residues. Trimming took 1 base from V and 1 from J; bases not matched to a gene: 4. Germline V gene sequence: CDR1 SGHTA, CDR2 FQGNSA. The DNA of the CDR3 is TGTGCCAGCAGCTTAGAACTAGCGGGGGCCCGCACAGATACGCAGTATTTT. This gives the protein CASSLELAGARTDTQYF.

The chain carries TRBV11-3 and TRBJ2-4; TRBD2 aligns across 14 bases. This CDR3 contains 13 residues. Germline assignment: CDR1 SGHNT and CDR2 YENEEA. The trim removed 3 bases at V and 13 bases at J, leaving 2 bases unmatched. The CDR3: CASSLGTSGGQYF. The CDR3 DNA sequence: TGTGCCAGCAGCTTGGGGACTAGCGGGGGACAGTACTTC. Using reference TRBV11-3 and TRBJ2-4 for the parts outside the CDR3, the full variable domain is EAGVVQSPRYKIIEKKQPVAFWCNPISGHNTLYWYLQNLGQGPELLIRYENEEAVDDSQLPKDRFSAERLKGVDSTLKIQPAELGDSAVYLCASSLGTSGGQYFGAGTRLSVL.

CDR3 bases: TGTGCCAGCAGCTCGGCCCTTGTGGGTTCCTATGGCTACACCTTC. Translation: CASSSALVGSYGYTF. The chain employs TRBV7-2 and TRBJ1-2; D not resolved. The germline V gene has CDR1 SGHTA and CDR2 FQGNSA. The CDR3 extends over 15 amino acids. V was shortened by 4 bases and J by 4 bases, with 16 bases between the two germline ends.

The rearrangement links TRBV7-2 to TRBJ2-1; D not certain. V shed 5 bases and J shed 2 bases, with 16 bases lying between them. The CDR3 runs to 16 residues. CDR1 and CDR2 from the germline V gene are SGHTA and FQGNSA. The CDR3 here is CASSTLRTRAYNEQFF. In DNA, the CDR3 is TGTGCCAGCAGCACACTCCGTACTCGTGCCTACAATGAGCAGTTCTTC.

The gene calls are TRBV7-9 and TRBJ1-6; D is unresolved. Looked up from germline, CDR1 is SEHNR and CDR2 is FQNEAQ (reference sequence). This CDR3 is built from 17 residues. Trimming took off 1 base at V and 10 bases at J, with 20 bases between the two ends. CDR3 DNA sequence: TGTGCCAGCAGCTTAGGTCGGGCAGGAAAGTTAGTATCACCCCTCCACTTT. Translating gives CASSLGRAGKLVSPLHF. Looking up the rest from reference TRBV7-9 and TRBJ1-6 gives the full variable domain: DTGVSQNPRHKITKRGQNVTFRCDPISEHNRLYWYRQTLGQGPEFLTYFQNEAQLEKSRLLSDRFSAERPKGSFSTLEIQRTEQGDSAMYLCASSLGRAGKLVSPLHFGNGTRLTVT.

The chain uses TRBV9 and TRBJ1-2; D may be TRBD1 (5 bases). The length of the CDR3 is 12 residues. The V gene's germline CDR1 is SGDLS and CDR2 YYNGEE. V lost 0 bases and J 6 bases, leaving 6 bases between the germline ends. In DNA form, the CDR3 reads TGTGCCAGCAGCGTAGCCAGGGATGGCTACACCTTC. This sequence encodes CASSVARDGYTF.

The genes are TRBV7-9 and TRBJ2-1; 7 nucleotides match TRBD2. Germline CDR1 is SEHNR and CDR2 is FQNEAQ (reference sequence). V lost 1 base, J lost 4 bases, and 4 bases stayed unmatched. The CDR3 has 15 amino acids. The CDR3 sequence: CASSLELASYNEQFF. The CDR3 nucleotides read TGTGCCAGCAGCTTAGAACTAGCGTCTTACAATGAGCAGTTCTTC.

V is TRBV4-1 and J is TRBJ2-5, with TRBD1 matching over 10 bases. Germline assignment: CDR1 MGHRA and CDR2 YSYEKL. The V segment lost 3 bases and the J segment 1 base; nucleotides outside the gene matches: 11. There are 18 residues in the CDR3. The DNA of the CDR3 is TGCGCCAGCAGCCAGTACCCGGGACAGGGGAGCGGCCAAGAGACCCAGTACTTC. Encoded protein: CASSQYPGQGSGQETQYF.

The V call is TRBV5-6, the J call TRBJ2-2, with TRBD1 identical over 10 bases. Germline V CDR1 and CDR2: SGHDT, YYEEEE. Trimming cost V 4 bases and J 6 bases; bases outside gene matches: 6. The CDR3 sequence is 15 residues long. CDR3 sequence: CASSPGQGFPGELFF. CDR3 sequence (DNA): TGTGCCAGCAGCCCGGGACAGGGGTTCCCCGGGGAGCTGTTTTTT.

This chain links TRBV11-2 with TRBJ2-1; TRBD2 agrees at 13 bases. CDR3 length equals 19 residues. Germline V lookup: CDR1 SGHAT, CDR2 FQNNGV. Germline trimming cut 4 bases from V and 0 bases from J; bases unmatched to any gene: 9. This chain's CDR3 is CASSSPTSGGANSYNEQFF. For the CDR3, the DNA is TGTGCCAGCAGCTCACCCACTAGCGGGGGGGCAAACTCCTACAATGAGCAGTTCTTC.

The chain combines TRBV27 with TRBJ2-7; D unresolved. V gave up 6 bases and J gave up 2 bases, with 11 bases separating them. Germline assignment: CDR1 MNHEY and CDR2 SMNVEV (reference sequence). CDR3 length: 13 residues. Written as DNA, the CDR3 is TGTGCCAGCAGCCCCCTCGCCACCTACGAGCAGTACTTC. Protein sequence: CASSPLATYEQYF.

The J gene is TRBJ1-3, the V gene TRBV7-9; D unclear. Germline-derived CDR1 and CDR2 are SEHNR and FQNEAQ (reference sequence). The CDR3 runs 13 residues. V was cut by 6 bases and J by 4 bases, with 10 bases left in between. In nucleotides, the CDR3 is TGTGCCAGCAGAAAGGCAGAAGGAAACACCATATATTTT. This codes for CASRKAEGNTIYF.

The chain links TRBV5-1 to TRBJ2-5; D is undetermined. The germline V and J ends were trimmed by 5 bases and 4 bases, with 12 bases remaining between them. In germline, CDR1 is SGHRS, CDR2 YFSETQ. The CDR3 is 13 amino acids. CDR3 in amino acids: CASRWGSAETQYF. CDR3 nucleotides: TGCGCCAGCAGATGGGGATCTGCAGAGACCCAGTACTTC.

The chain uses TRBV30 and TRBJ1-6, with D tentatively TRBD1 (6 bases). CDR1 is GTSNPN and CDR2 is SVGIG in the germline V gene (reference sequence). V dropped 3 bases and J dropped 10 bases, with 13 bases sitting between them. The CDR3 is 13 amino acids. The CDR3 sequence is CAWSPDRDSPLHF. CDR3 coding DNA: TGTGCCTGGAGCCCGGACAGAGACTCACCCCTCCACTTT.